This TCR beta chain derives from a study of early T cells in non-severe SARS-CoV-2 infection. Germline V gene sequence: CDR1 SGHTA, CDR2 FQGNSA. V was pared by 0 bases and J by 5 bases, with 3 bases of the junction left unmatched. The CDR3 sequence is 15 residues long. TCRdb used MiXCR to reprocess the 5' RACE reads, holding one entry per CDR3 protein. The data hold some 80,000 distinct CDR3 sequences, with about 10% observed a single time. In this sample, this clonotype turned up many times. The source is an adult who was a healthcare worker with PCR-confirmed SARS-CoV-2 infection or an uninfected control (not recorded which). Source: whole blood, taken at baseline. This chain connects TRBV7-2 to TRBJ1-5; 8 nucleotides line up with TRBD1. CDR3 sequence (DNA): TGTGCCAGCAGCTTAGCGATGGACAGGGATCAGCCCCAGCATTTT. It is translated as CASSLAMDRDQPQHF.